These 31 T cell receptor beta chains were all obtained from the same sample, sequenced in a study of blood T cell repertoires in COVID-19. The protocol was immunoSEQ multiplex PCR, while the TCRdb copy is restricted to in-frame clones and leaves out a portion. The profile shows roughly 300,000 clones, more than 75% of them singletons. The source material was PBMCs or T cells enriched from blood (not recorded which). Receptor source: a woman between 18 and 30 years old who had recovered from COVID-19.

The rearrangement uses TRBV18 and TRBJ1-2, with a tentative D call TRBD1 (5 bases). Trimming cost V 1 base and J 8 bases, with 11 bases left between them. CDR3 length equals 13 residues. Germline CDR1 and CDR2: KGHSH and LQKENI. The CDR3 DNA reads TGTGCCAGCTCACCACGGCAGGGTGAGGGCTACACCTTC. This gives the protein CASSPRQGEGYTF.

The CDR3 loop reads CASSEQGAEQPQHF. DNA for the CDR3: TGCGCCAGCAGTGAACAGGGGGCGGAACAGCCCCAGCATTTT. The chain links TRBV10-2 to TRBJ1-5; 9 bases line up with TRBD1. The CDR3 has 14 amino acids. Unmatched junction bases numbered 4, after V lost 3 bases and J lost 7 bases. Germline CDR1 and CDR2: WSHSY and SAAADI.

The gene calls are TRBV6-6 and TRBJ1-5; D is unclear. CDR3 length: 15 residues. V lost 2 bases, J lost 3 bases, and 11 bases lay in between. Per germline, CDR1 MNHNY and CDR2 SVGAGI (reference sequence). Written as DNA, the CDR3 is TGTGCCAGCAGTTACACCCCCGGGATCAATCAGCCCCAGCATTTT. Its translation: CASSYTPGINQPQHF.

This chain connects TRBV9 to TRBJ1-5; weak D call: TRBD1 (5 bases). Trimming removed 0 bases at V and 1 base at J, with 14 bases between. The CDR3 spans 17 residues. In germline, CDR1 is SGDLS, CDR2 YYNGEE. CDR3 DNA: TGTGCCAGCAGCGTAGGTGCAGGGCCGACGAGCAATCAGCCCCAGCATTTT. It is translated as CASSVGAGPTSNQPQHF. The whole variable domain, filled in from reference TRBV9 and TRBJ1-5, reads DSGVTQTPKHLITATGQRVTLRCSPRSGDLSVYWYQQSLDQGLQFLIQYYNGEERAKGNILERFSAQQFPDLHSELNLSSLELGDSALYFCASSVGAGPTSNQPQHFGDGTRLSIL.

A few counts support this clone. The CDR3 DNA reads TGCGCCAGCAGCTTGTTCTGGCAGGATACTGAAGCTTTCTTT. This gives the protein CASSLFWQDTEAFF. The chain has TRBV5-1 and TRBJ1-1; D gene uncertain. The CDR3 has 14 residues. Deletions cut 1 base from V and 5 bases from J, with 12 bases between. CDR1 SGHRS and CDR2 YFSETQ come from the germline V gene.

This clone was detected a few times. The rearrangement uses TRBV30 and TRBJ1-4; D might be TRBD1 (6 bases). Germline assignment: CDR1 GTSNPN and CDR2 SVGIG (reference sequence). The V end lost 4 bases, the J end lost 8 bases, and 14 bases lay between the germline ends. The CDR3 is 13 amino acids. For the CDR3, the DNA is TGTGCCTGGACCCCAGGGGCCGACGAAAAACTGTTTTTT. Amino acid sequence: CAWTPGADEKLFF.

The V gene is TRBV12-3 or TRBV12-4, the J gene TRBJ1-1; tentatively, D is TRBD1 (5 bases). The CDR3 length is 13 residues. Trimming pared 5 bases from V and 4 bases from J, leaving 11 bases between. Here the CDR3 DNA reads TGTGCCAGCAGTCGGACCCAGGGCACTGAAGCTTTCTTT. Residues: CASSRTQGTEAFF.

The V and J genes are TRBV7-2 and TRBJ1-3, with D possibly matching TRBD1 (5 bases). Per the germline V gene, CDR1 is SGHTA and CDR2 is FQGNSA. V shed 4 bases and J shed 1 base, with 11 bases lying between them. The CDR3 runs 15 residues. CDR3 sequence: CASSSRDFSGNTIYF. CDR3 DNA: TGTGCCAGCAGCTCCAGGGATTTTTCTGGAAACACCATATATTTT.

This chain links TRBV2 with TRBJ1-2; 7 nucleotides align to TRBD1. V gave up 8 bases and J gave up 1 base; unmatched junction bases: 7. The CDR3 length is 14 residues. Germline V gene sequence: CDR1 SNHLY, CDR2 FYNNEI. Written as DNA, the CDR3 is TGTGCCAGCCTCGGGACAGAACATAACTATGGCTACACCTTC. This sequence encodes CASLGTEHNYGYTF.

The gene calls are TRBV7-3 and TRBJ1-6; D ambiguous. The CDR3 runs 13 residues. The V end was cut by 1 base, the J end by 10 bases, with 8 bases between. Per the germline V gene, CDR1 is SGHTA and CDR2 is FQGTGA. The CDR3 sequence: CASSLSSGSPLHF. In DNA, the CDR3 is TGTGCCAGCAGCTTAAGTTCCGGGTCACCCCTCCACTTT. Together with reference TRBV7-3 and TRBJ1-6, the CDR3 gives the full variable domain: GAGVSQTPSNKVTEKGKYVELRCDPISGHTALYWYRQSLGQGPEFLIYFQGTGAADDSGLPNDRFFAVRPEGSVSTLKIQRTERGDSAVYLCASSLSSGSPLHFGNGTRLTVT.

The V and J genes are TRBV2 and TRBJ2-2; weak D call: TRBD1 (6 bases). The CDR3 covers 16 residues. Germline-derived CDR1 and CDR2 are SNHLY and FYNNEI. Trimming shortened V by 2 bases and J by 5 bases, and 15 bases separated the two germline ends. CDR3 sequence (DNA): TGTGCCAGCAGTGAATCGATCAGGGGTCGGACCGGGGAGCTGTTTTTT. It codes for CASSESIRGRTGELFF.

This rearrangement joins TRBV10-3 to TRBJ1-2, with D perhaps matching TRBD1 (5 bases). Germline V CDR1 and CDR2: ENHRY, SYGVKD. Trimming took off 2 bases at V and 0 bases at J, with 10 bases between the two ends. The CDR3 has 15 amino acids. The chain's CDR3 is CAISEGQVANYGYTF. The DNA of the CDR3 is TGTGCCATCAGTGAGGGACAAGTAGCTAACTATGGCTACACCTTC.

J is TRBJ2-4 and V is TRBV30, with 8 bases fitting TRBD2. Looked up from germline, CDR1 is GTSNPN and CDR2 is SVGIG (reference sequence). This CDR3 comprises 13 residues. V shed 0 bases, J shed 9 bases, and the junction held 4 bases outside the gene matches. The CDR3 DNA sequence: TGTGCCTGGAGTGTATCCGGGGGGGTCATTCAGTACTTC. Amino acid sequence: CAWSVSGGVIQYF.

The V and J genes are TRBV20-1 and TRBJ2-1, with 9 nucleotides matching TRBD2. CDR1 DFQATT and CDR2 SNEGSKA come from the germline V gene (reference sequence). The CDR3 contains 15 residues. V lost 3 bases to trimming and J lost 6 bases; unmatched junction nucleotides: 9. CDR3 sequence reads: CSASRSGRPGNEQFF. In nucleotides, the CDR3 is TGCAGTGCTAGTAGGAGCGGGAGGCCCGGCAATGAGCAGTTCTTC.

V usage is TRBV9 and J usage is TRBJ2-1; possible D gene TRBD1, 5 bases. This CDR3 has 13 residues. Per the germline V gene, CDR1 is SGDLS and CDR2 is YYNGEE. V lost 0 bases and J 4 bases, leaving 5 bases between the germline ends. The CDR3 reads CASSVGTYNEQFF. The CDR3 coding sequence is TGTGCCAGCAGCGTAGGGACATACAATGAGCAGTTCTTC.

The rearrangement uses TRBV30 and TRBJ2-1, with 11 bases aligning to TRBD2. The CDR3 has 16 residues. Trimming took 1 base from V and 7 from J; bases not matched to a gene: 9. Germline V CDR1 and CDR2: GTSNPN, SVGIG (reference sequence). The CDR3 DNA follows: TGTGCCTGGAGTGAACTAGCGGGAGCGGTGGGTAATGAGCAGTTCTTC. Translated, it gives CAWSELAGAVGNEQFF.

Note on this clone: At one end, the junction sequence differs from germline, possibly due to a read error. This chain joins TRBV12-3 or TRBV12-4 and TRBJ2-5; 7 bases agree with TRBD1. This CDR3 is built from 11 residues. In DNA, the CDR3 is TGTGCCAGCAGTACGGGGACAGCCCCTAACTTC. Protein sequence: CASSTGTAPNF.

This chain connects TRBV7-6 to TRBJ1-1; 11 bases map to TRBD1. This CDR3 is built from 20 residues. V shed 2 bases, J shed 4 bases, and the junction held 18 bases outside the gene matches. Germline loops: CDR1 SGHVS, CDR2 FNYEAQ. The DNA for the CDR3 is TGTGCCAGCAGCTTAAAAGCTTATCCGGGACAGGGGGTTTTGGGCACTGAAGCTTTCTTT. It is translated as CASSLKAYPGQGVLGTEAFF.

V and J are TRBV14 and TRBJ2-6; D may be TRBD2 (6 bases). Germline CDR1 is SGHDN and CDR2 is FVKESK. The CDR3 loop spans 16 amino acids. Trimming removed 4 bases at V and 4 bases at J, with 14 bases between. Here the CDR3 reads CASSLDPGVGANVLTF. The DNA for the CDR3 is TGTGCCAGCAGCCTCGATCCGGGGGTCGGGGCCAACGTCCTGACTTTC.

Concerning this clone: The junction departs from germline at one end; a sequencing error may be responsible. The rearrangement uses TRBV7-7 and TRBJ2-7, with 12 bases aligning to TRBD2. The germline V gene encodes CDR1 SSHAT and CDR2 FNYEAQ (reference sequence). The CDR3 consists of 16 residues. The CDR3 DNA is TGTGCTAGCAGCACTCTAGCGGGGGGGCGTTTCGACGAGCAGTACTTC. It yields the protein CASSTLAGGRFDEQYF.

The chain links TRBV9 to TRBJ2-3; TRBD2 aligns across 9 bases. Germline V gives CDR1 SGDLS, CDR2 YYNGEE. This CDR3 has 15 residues. Trimming removed 1 base from V and 2 bases from J; junction bases left unmatched: 2. This CDR3 reads CASSVLAGHTDTQYF. The CDR3 region has the DNA TGTGCCAGCAGCGTACTAGCGGGGCACACAGATACGCAGTATTTT.

This chain joins TRBV7-8 and TRBJ2-5; 9 bases line up with TRBD2. The CDR3 loop spans 16 amino acids. The V gene's germline CDR1 is SGHVS and CDR2 FQNEAQ. Trimming cost V 3 bases and J 1 base; bases outside gene matches: 6. The CDR3 is CASSLEIAGAQETQYF. DNA of the CDR3: TGTGCCAGCAGCTTGGAAATAGCGGGGGCCCAAGAGACCCAGTACTTC.

The chain employs TRBV7-9 and TRBJ1-1, with D possibly being TRBD1 (5 bases). Germline CDR1 is SEHNR and CDR2 is FQNEAQ (reference sequence). The CDR3 has 17 amino acids. Between the trimmed V and J ends, which lost 3 bases and 0 bases, there was a span of 17 bases. CDR3 bases: TGTGCCAGCAGCTTCAGGGTCGCCAAGGAAGTGAACACTGAAGCTTTCTTT. This sequence encodes CASSFRVAKEVNTEAFF.

This clone showed up just a few times. V usage is TRBV7-9 and J usage is TRBJ1-4; the D is unclear. CDR3 size: 13 residues. V was trimmed by 5 bases and J by 3 bases, leaving 7 bases between them. The germline gives CDR1 SEHNR, CDR2 FQNEAQ (reference sequence). The CDR3 DNA reads as TGTGCCAGCAGCCCGGTGGCTAATGAAAAACTGTTTTTT. Protein: CASSPVANEKLFF.

The CDR3 reads CASSIEGSNSPLHF. The CDR3 nucleotides are TGTGCCAGTAGTATAGAGGGCTCTAATTCACCCCTCCACTTT. The V and J genes are TRBV19 and TRBJ1-6; D gene uncertain. The CDR3 covers 14 residues. Germline CDR1 LNHDA, CDR2 SQIVND (reference sequence). Trimming removed 0 bases at V and 6 bases at J, with 6 bases between.

The V gene is TRBV4-2, the J gene TRBJ1-2; tentative D call: TRBD1 (6 bases). Trimming left V 4 bases short and J 2 bases short, with 17 bases between. The CDR3 is made up of 16 amino acids. CDR1 is LGHNA and CDR2 is YNFKEQ in the germline V gene. CDR3 coding DNA: TGTGCCAGCAGCCCTGGGGGCGGGCCCGAGAACTATGGCTACACCTTC. Its protein product is CASSPGGGPENYGYTF.

The CDR3, as DNA: TGTGCCAGCAGCTTACGTTTTGGGCTCTACTCTGGGGCCAACGTCCTGACTTTC. Residues: CASSLRFGLYSGANVLTF. The chain employs TRBV5-4 and TRBJ2-6; D call uncertain. The germline CDR1 and CDR2 sequences are SGHNT and YYREEE (reference sequence). V dropped 2 bases and J dropped 0 bases, with 15 bases sitting between them. This CDR3 spans 18 amino acids.

This sequence joins TRBV19 and TRBJ1-1, with TRBD1 matching over 7 bases. The CDR3 contains 15 residues. Losses at the gene ends were 3 bases for V and 1 base for J; bases not matched to a gene: 5. CDR1 and CDR2 (germline): LNHDA, SQIVND (reference sequence). Written as DNA, the CDR3 is TGTGCCAGTAGTATCGCGGGACAGCCGAACACTGAAGCTTTCTTT. Translated, it gives CASSIAGQPNTEAFF.

V gene TRBV29-1 combines with J gene TRBJ1-1; 7 bases fit TRBD1. Per germline, CDR1 SQVTM and CDR2 ANQGSEA. The junction had 8 bases not matched to a gene; V was cut back by 4 bases and J by 3 bases. This CDR3 comprises 14 residues. The chain's CDR3 is CSVGDSLIDTEAFF. The CDR3, as DNA: TGCAGCGTTGGGGACAGCCTGATTGACACTGAAGCTTTCTTT.

This clone was detected once. CDR3 amino acids: CAWSHSGTPFYNEQFF. The CDR3 DNA reads TGTGCCTGGAGCCATTCCGGGACACCGTTCTACAATGAGCAGTTCTTC. The rearrangement joins TRBV30 to TRBJ2-1; a possible D gene is TRBD1 (6 bases). The V and J ends lost 3 bases and 3 bases respectively, with 18 bases between them. In germline, CDR1 is GTSNPN, CDR2 SVGIG (reference sequence). The CDR3 covers 16 residues. The complete variable domain, with remaining parts taken from reference TRBV30 and TRBJ2-1, reads SQTIHQWPATLVQPVGSPLSLECTVEGTSNPNLYWYRQAAGRGLQLLFYSVGIGQISSEVPQNLSASRPQDRQFILSSKKLLLSDSGFYLCAWSHSGTPFYNEQFFGPGTRLTVL.

The V and J genes are TRBV27 and TRBJ1-2; 8 bases are shared with TRBD1. Trimming removed 2 bases from V and 4 bases from J; junction bases left unmatched: 3. Germline V lookup: CDR1 MNHEY, CDR2 SMNVEV (reference sequence). The CDR3 consists of 14 residues. The CDR3 nucleotides read TGTGCCAGCAGTTTACAGGGGGCTGGCTATGGCTACACCTTC. Translation gives CASSLQGAGYGYTF.